This TCR beta chain was recorded in a study of shared clonotypes between healthy human individuals. Study as a whole: Samples came from a couple of female and a few male donors aged 18 to 49. The study's findings and limits: The study generally estimated greater richness for naive than memory subsets.

Naive CD8 cells lacked CD45RO, underwent positive selection for CCR7 and left out terminally differentiated effector memory CD45RA+ cells. V was clipped by 3 bases and J by 5 bases, with 13 bases between them. Germline V CDR1 and CDR2: LNHDA, SQIVND (reference sequence). CDR3 length equals 15 residues. Notes on this clone: No antigen is known for it.

TCRdb keeps only in-frame clones here, not all; method: immunoSEQ multiplex PCR. This sample has around 2.1 million clones, with roughly 91% found just once. The TCR comes from a man aged 18 to 29 in good health. Some clones in this sample may be carry-over from other donors' samples. The sample taken for sequencing was naive CD8+ T cells from PBMCs. The chain recombines TRBV19 with TRBJ1-4; no firm D call. The CDR3 nucleotides read TGTGCCAGTAGTATTAAGGGCAGCGCCAATGAAAAACTGTTTTTT. Protein: CASSIKGSANEKLFF. Together with reference TRBV19 and TRBJ1-4, the CDR3 gives the full variable domain: DGGITQSPKYLFRKEGQNVTLSCEQNLNHDAMYWYRQDPGQGLRLIYYSQIVNDFQKGDIAEGYSVSREKKESFPLTVTSAQKNPTAFYLCASSIKGSANEKLFFGSGTQLSVL.